The following is a TCR beta chain sequence with its context. The antigen is not known. These data originate in a study of cytomegalovirus exposure and HLA in healthy donors. General study results and limits: In vitro checks showed that a few CMV-associated chains really do target CMV antigens. The TCR clusters that emerged in the first cohort tended, a later analysis found, to co-occur in the approximately 110 validation repertoires.

These donors were members of the approximately 110-subject validation cohort, a group separate from the roughly 670-subject first cohort. The assay was immunoSEQ multiplex PCR, and TCRdb's table has in-frame clones only and misses some. The sample contains fewer than 95,000 clones, 84% of which appear only once. The sequencing input was PBMCs. This receptor was obtained from a woman younger than 35 in good health and CMV-seropositive.

For the CDR3, the DNA is TGTGCCAGCAGTCTAGTGGGGGGTGATCAGCCCCAGCATTTT. Amino acids: CASSLVGGDQPQHF. The genes are TRBV28 and TRBJ1-5; D possibly corresponds to TRBD1 (5 bases). Per the germline V gene, CDR1 is MDHEN and CDR2 is SYDVKM. The V end lost 5 bases, the J end lost 5 bases, and 13 bases lay between the germline ends. CDR3 length equals 14 residues.